The entry below gives a single TCR beta chain sequence along with its context. This clone was found once. Its target antigen remains unknown. No base quality values were provided; no much bigger clone lies one nucleotide off. The data are from a study of cytomegalovirus exposure and HLA in healthy donors (dated by TCRdb to 2017 to 2019). Context from the whole study: An earlier analysis of 587 of the donors reported approximately 260 Gb of sequence data and 117 million unique TCR beta sequences obtained from around 180 million T cells. Approximately 310 gigabases of sequencing data and 70 million to 85 million unique TCR sequences were included in an early release covering around 600 HLA-typed donors. The genetic ancestry cluster associated with self-reported Caucasian donors included approximately 85% of the roughly 360 genotyped donors. The aim of the study was to test whether cataloging public T cell receptors could identify signatures of past pathogen exposure. Using immunosequencing, the study profiled T cell repertoires from roughly 650 subjects and related those repertoires to cytomegalovirus serostatus. Besides the first cohort of under 700 subjects, a separate validation cohort made up of over a hundred different subjects was used. High-throughput TCR immunosequencing, statistical association of individual TCRs with disease status, and machine learning were combined to predict cytomegalovirus infection status. A later analysis re-examined previously published TCR beta repertoires from roughly 650 donors and added high-resolution HLA genotyping to investigate patterns of TCR occurrence. The later analysis used no new phenotypic data to find candidate immune exposures, relying instead on TCR beta sequences and their occurrence across donors. An earlier analysis of around 540 of the donors applied high-throughput TCR beta sequencing to assess whether each TCR beta V gene segment acted as functional or pseudogenic. Alongside the repertoire data, information on donor age, sex, ethnicity and CMV serostatus was compiled. A later genetic analysis used genome-wide SNP genotypes for about 65% of the 666 donors, treating that subset as a discovery cohort. All discovery cohort repertoires had been generated using a single sequencing platform. Both class I and class II loci were covered by HLA typing, at four-digit resolution. Typing coverage differed by locus: A, B, C, DRB1 and DQB1 were typed in roughly 629-630 donors, DQA1 in about 500, DPA1 in approximately 600, and DPB1 in around 490. Because of strong linkage in the cohort, a handful of DR-DQ haplotypes were treated as single units for association and clustering. On average, 235,054 unique TCR beta nucleotide sequences were sequenced per donor among a few hundred genotyped donors of the cohort, with roughly 18% of those sequences being non-productive. Overall study results and their limits: Linkage disequilibrium might explain the correlated functional status among segregating V segments, but an unknown experimental factor could not be excluded. The cohort was sequenced for TCR beta chains only, and without alpha or paired-chain data the features that could be detected were limited. The 87-base-pair reads could not distinguish some IMGT-functional V segments, including TRBV6-2 and TRBV6-3, so those segments were excluded. In a later analysis, the rate of TCR association differed among HLA loci, with DRB1 alleles having the most associated TCRs and HLA-C alleles having the fewest. According to a later genetic analysis, donors in an Asian-associated ancestry cluster had fewer N-insertions in productive TCRs than the approximately 710-donor mean. A further reported finding was that TCR beta sequences accurately predicted the HLA-A and HLA-B alleles for most subjects in the first cohort. Because counts were too low, about 15 rarely observed V segments, including chromosome 9 orphons, were left out of the earlier analysis of 500 to 750 of the donors. The authors suggested that the approach could potentially be extended to other disease states and immunological phenotypes. According to a later analysis, most CMV-associated TCR beta chains appeared to be HLA-restricted, and the HLA associations seemed to be driven largely by CMV exposure. Several of the top co-occurrence clusters appeared to be linked to parvovirus B19, influenza, CMV and Epstein-Barr virus, according to a later analysis. In a later genetic analysis, a missense DCLRE1C variant was associated with V-gene and J-gene trimming of TCR beta chains, and the association was replicated in an independent cohort. For the cohort, immune exposure information was limited to CMV serostatus. Because some donors lacked HLA typing at each locus, the association tests relied only on the typed subset. In a later analysis, 15,000 to 20,000 TCR beta sequences were associated with specific HLA alleles at a false discovery rate of 0.05. In the study, around 160 TCR beta chains were listed as associated with cytomegalovirus. A cluster of highly shared sequence variants was judged likely to represent a technical artifact of the sequencing pipeline. The classifier was reported to diagnose cytomegalovirus status with high specificity and sensitivity in both the original cohort and the validation cohort. An earlier analysis of approximately 540 of the donors showed that most TCR beta V segments appeared in productive rearrangements either about 90% or about 30% of the time, which broadly matched IMGT annotations. Presence/absence analyses assumed roughly uniform sequencing depth across donors, an assumption that may not hold. A few of the identified cytomegalovirus-associated TCR beta chains were confirmed in vitro to be specific for cytomegalovirus antigens. When HLA alleles, especially DR and DQ, strongly co-occurred, attributing TCR associations to individual alleles was difficult. A later analysis found that HLA-associated TCR beta chains were more clonally expanded and had lower generation probabilities than equally common non-associated chains. Across donors, most TCR sequences were observed very rarely, whereas some public TCRs were present in many individuals.

The CDR3 covers 13 residues, taking in both the cysteine and the phenylalanine. Only CDR3 DNA remains: 39 bases, in frame from the first base. Taken from the germline V gene, the CDR1 and CDR2 loops are MNHNS and SASEGT. V is reduced by 7 bases and J by 8 bases, leaving a spacing of 15 bases between them. The library relied on the immunoSEQ multiplex PCR assay. For the multiplex PCR, a mixture combining 60 forward primers for TCR Vbeta segments and 13 reverse primers for TCR Jbeta segments was used. A multiplex PCR assay on genomic DNA amplified the CDR3 region of rearranged TCR beta genes. Amplified TCR beta libraries were sequenced as 87-base-pair reads on the Illumina HiSeq System. As for the original processing: A later analysis tallied around 82 million unique TCR beta chains across the 610 or so repertoires, and 10 million to 11 million of those chains were shared by two or more donors. Raw reads were error-corrected and collapsed into unique sequences with a nearest-neighbor algorithm that merged closely related sequences to remove PCR and sequencing errors. V, D and J gene segments were assigned by aligning CDR3 sequences to IMGT reference sequences. For a sequence to be retained, at least a six-nucleotide match to both a V gene segment and a J gene segment was required. A rearrangement counted as productive if the CDR3 had no stop codons and remained in frame with V and J, and every other rearrangement counted as non-productive. CDR3 was defined by IMGT convention, running from the second conserved V-encoded cysteine to the conserved J-encoded phenylalanine. Sequences without an unambiguous match to a single V gene segment were excluded from the earlier analysis of several hundred of the donors. An earlier analysis of around 600 of the donors classified V segments as functional when productive rearrangements were above 56.7% and as segregating when the standard deviation between donors was above 5%. A statistical classification framework was built to diagnose cytomegalovirus status from the catalog of TCR beta chain sequences. In a later analysis, TCR nucleotide sequences were compared against IMGT/GENE-DB human TR gene sequences so that V and J genes could be assigned. Using the TCRdist pipeline, a later analysis assigned CDR3 sequences along with most-parsimonious VDJ recombination scenarios. In a later analysis, each TCR beta chain was defined by its CDR3 amino acid sequence together with its V-gene family, and reads lacking a unique V-gene family were excluded. As a way to deal with suspected cross-contamination and a sequencing artifact, a later analysis dropped nearly 600 nucleotide sequences that were highly shared and had low generation probability. In a later analysis, a clonal expansion index for each public chain was calculated from normalized within-repertoire ranks of inferred template counts. Generation probabilities in a later analysis came from a VDJ recombination model fitted to out-of-frame rearrangements, and those results were checked against IGoR. In a later analysis, TCR-TCR, TCR-HLA and TCR-CMV co-occurrence was scored with hypergeometric tests, and a repertoire-size bias correction was applied to TCR pairs. To estimate false discovery rates, a later analysis permuted the HLA or CMV assignments 20 times. A later analysis grouped co-occurring TCRs with DBSCAN, adding TCRdist sequence similarity when clustering within HLA-allele-positive subsets. Repertoires with fewer than 30,000 or more than 120,000 public chains, plus five repertoires with anomalous nucleotide sharing, were excluded from co-occurrence clustering. TCRdb took over this immuneACCESS table, retaining in-frame rearrangements with V and J assigned. Such tables are incomplete; in checked studies, under half of the missing clones stem from an unresolved V gene, and the remainder is unexplained. V, J and clone size are those of that table, while D and trimming were read from the DNA. The sample table records about 95,000 clones; approximately 80% of these occur just once. Around 5% of the sample belongs to the ten largest clones.

In total, approximately 700 healthy bone marrow donors made up the cohort. At the time of sampling, every cohort member was nominally healthy, though immune exposures that went unrecorded were likely present. The donor tested CMV seronegative, placing the donor among the 300 to 450 seronegative members of the cohort. A peripheral blood sample was provided by each donor, and peripheral blood mononuclear cells were used for TCR beta sequencing. The Qiagen DNeasy Blood Extraction Kit was used to extract genomic DNA from the blood cell samples. The chain couples TRBV6-1 to TRBJ2-1; the D gene is perhaps TRBD1, from 6 matching bases. The TCR was taken from a woman aged 40 to 50 in good health and CMV-seronegative. Input material: PBMCs. The CDR3 sequence is CASITFPGDEQFF. The sequenced DNA is TGTGCCAGCATCACTTTCCCAGGGGATGAGCAGTTCTTC.